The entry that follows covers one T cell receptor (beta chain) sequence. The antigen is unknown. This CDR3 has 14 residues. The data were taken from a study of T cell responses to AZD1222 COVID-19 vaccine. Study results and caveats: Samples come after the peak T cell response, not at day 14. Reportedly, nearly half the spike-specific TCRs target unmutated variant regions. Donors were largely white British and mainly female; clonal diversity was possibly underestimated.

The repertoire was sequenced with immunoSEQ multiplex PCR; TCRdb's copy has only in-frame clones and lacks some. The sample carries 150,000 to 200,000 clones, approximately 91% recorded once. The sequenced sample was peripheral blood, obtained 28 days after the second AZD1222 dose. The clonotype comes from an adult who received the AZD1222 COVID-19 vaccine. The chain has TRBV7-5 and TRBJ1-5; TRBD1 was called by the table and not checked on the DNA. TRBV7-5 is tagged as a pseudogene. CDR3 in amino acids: CARTGLISNQPQHF. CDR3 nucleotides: TGTGCCAGGACAGGACTGATTAGCAATCAGCCCCAGCATTTT.